This is a list of T cell receptor beta chains from one sample in a study of control samples from healthy donors and cancer patients. The assay was immunoSEQ multiplex PCR, and TCRdb's table has in-frame clones only and misses some. The sample shows around 100,000 clones, more than 90% of them seen only once. The sequenced material came from blood. Source of these receptors: a human donor in good health. The donor label of this sample is uncertain. The CDR3 runs from the conserved cysteine through the conserved F or W. The D gene is left open where the match is weak. A row's size may be missing; if present it is once, few, many or a size class.

j_call: TRBJ2-7; d_call: TRBD2; clone_size: few; v_call: TRBV4-1; cdr3_aa: CASSPALAGYAYEQYF; cdr3_nt: TGCGCCAGCAGCCCGGCACTAGCGGGTTACGCCTACGAGCAGTACTTC
j_call: TRBJ2-3; d_call: TRBD2; clone_size: .; v_call: TRBV24-1; cdr3_aa: CATRLAGADTQYF; cdr3_nt: TGTGCCACCAGGCTAGCGGGGGCGGATACGCAGTATTTT
j_call: TRBJ2-1; d_call: TRBD2; clone_size: .; v_call: TRBV2; cdr3_aa: CASGGVNNEQFF; cdr3_nt: TGTGCCAGCGGGGGGGTTAACAATGAGCAGTTCTTC
j_call: TRBJ2-2; d_call: .; clone_size: .; v_call: TRBV5-1; cdr3_aa: CASSLVPGDNTGELFF; cdr3_nt: TGCGCCAGCAGCTTGGTCCCGGGGGATAACACCGGGGAGCTGTTTTTT
j_call: TRBJ2-3; d_call: TRBD2; clone_size: .; v_call: TRBV9; cdr3_aa: CASSAGTSGVPDTQYF; cdr3_nt: TGTGCCAGCAGCGCGGGGACTAGCGGGGTTCCAGATACGCAGTATTTT
j_call: TRBJ2-7; d_call: TRBD1; clone_size: .; v_call: TRBV19; cdr3_aa: CAAGTGPYEQYF; cdr3_nt: TGTGCCGCGGGGACAGGGCCCTACGAGCAGTACTTC
j_call: TRBJ2-5; d_call: .; clone_size: .; v_call: TRBV5-1; cdr3_aa: CASSLTGWRGTGWETQYF; cdr3_nt: TGCGCCAGCAGCTTGACGGGATGGAGGGGGACCGGGTGGGAGACCCAGTACTTC
j_call: TRBJ1-2; d_call: .; clone_size: medium-sized; v_call: TRBV5-1; cdr3_aa: CASSLGEGPQESYTF; cdr3_nt: TGCGCCAGCAGCTTGGGGGAGGGCCCACAGGAAAGCTACACCTTC
j_call: TRBJ2-3; d_call: .; clone_size: .; v_call: TRBV7-9; cdr3_aa: CASSLGWSTDTQYF; cdr3_nt: TGTGCCAGCAGCTTAGGCTGGAGTACAGATACGCAGTATTTT
j_call: TRBJ2-3; d_call: .; clone_size: .; v_call: TRBV5-4; cdr3_aa: CASSLDGGKGTDTQYF; cdr3_nt: TGTGCCAGCAGCTTGGACGGAGGGAAGGGAACAGATACGCAGTATTTT
j_call: TRBJ2-7; d_call: .; clone_size: .; v_call: TRBV5-6; cdr3_aa: CASSLTYEQYF; cdr3_nt: TGTGCCAGCAGCTTGACCTACGAGCAGTACTTC
j_call: TRBJ2-4; d_call: .; clone_size: .; v_call: TRBV6-5; cdr3_aa: CASSRQRAKNIQYF; cdr3_nt: TGTGCCAGCAGTCGACAGCGAGCCAAAAACATTCAGTACTTC
j_call: TRBJ1-5; d_call: .; clone_size: .; v_call: TRBV19; cdr3_aa: CASSIWTGDSNQPQHF; cdr3_nt: TGTGCCAGTAGTATATGGACGGGGGATAGCAATCAGCCCCAGCATTTT
j_call: TRBJ1-2; d_call: .; clone_size: few; v_call: TRBV24-1; cdr3_aa: CATSDRDVGYTF; cdr3_nt: TGTGCCACCAGTGATCGGGACGTGGGCTACACCTTC
j_call: TRBJ2-5; d_call: .; clone_size: few; v_call: TRBV6-1; cdr3_aa: CASSEQGETQYF; cdr3_nt: TGTGCCAGCAGTGAACAGGGAGAGACCCAGTACTTC
j_call: TRBJ1-1; d_call: .; clone_size: .; v_call: TRBV15; cdr3_aa: CATSRVDYRDTEAFF; cdr3_nt: TGTGCCACCAGCAGAGTAGATTACCGGGACACTGAAGCTTTCTTT
j_call: TRBJ1-6; d_call: .; clone_size: .; v_call: TRBV6-5; cdr3_aa: CASLIGDTHSPLHF; cdr3_nt: TGTGCCAGCCTCATCGGGGACACACATTCACCCCTCCACTTT
j_call: TRBJ2-3; d_call: TRBD1; clone_size: few; v_call: TRBV24-1; cdr3_aa: CATSETGSTDTQYF; cdr3_nt: TGTGCCACCAGTGAGACAGGGAGCACAGATACGCAGTATTTT
j_call: TRBJ2-7; d_call: TRBD1; clone_size: .; v_call: TRBV15; cdr3_aa: CATSRAATGDEQYF; cdr3_nt: TGTGCCACCAGCAGAGCCGCAACAGGGGACGAGCAGTACTTC
j_call: TRBJ2-3; d_call: TRBD2; clone_size: .; v_call: TRBV5-1; cdr3_aa: CASSRGEADTQYF; cdr3_nt: TGCGCCAGCTCTCGGGGGGAAGCAGATACGCAGTATTTT
j_call: TRBJ1-1; d_call: .; clone_size: .; v_call: TRBV2; cdr3_aa: CASSPDFNTEAFF; cdr3_nt: TGTGCCAGCAGTCCGGACTTTAACACTGAAGCTTTCTTT
j_call: TRBJ2-5; d_call: .; clone_size: .; v_call: TRBV5-4; cdr3_aa: CASSLYLRGETQYF; cdr3_nt: TGTGCCAGCAGCTTATATTTGAGGGGAGAGACCCAGTACTTC
j_call: TRBJ1-6; d_call: .; clone_size: .; v_call: TRBV6-1; cdr3_aa: CASSERVRENLHF; cdr3_nt: TGTGCCAGCAGTGAAAGGGTCCGGGAGAACCTCCACTTT
j_call: TRBJ2-7; d_call: TRBD1; clone_size: .; v_call: TRBV14; cdr3_aa: CASSLTGWRKEQYF; cdr3_nt: TGTGCCAGCAGCCTGACAGGGTGGCGCAAGGAGCAGTACTTC
j_call: TRBJ2-7; d_call: TRBD2; clone_size: once; v_call: TRBV28; cdr3_aa: CASSNPGGDYEQYF; cdr3_nt: TGTGCCAGCTCGAACCCGGGGGGAGACTACGAGCAGTACTTC
j_call: TRBJ1-4; d_call: TRBD1; clone_size: .; v_call: TRBV6-5; cdr3_aa: CASSRTGGAGEKLFF; cdr3_nt: TGTGCCAGCAGCAGAACAGGGGGGGCTGGTGAAAAACTGTTTTTT
j_call: TRBJ1-2; d_call: .; clone_size: .; v_call: TRBV3-1/TRBV3-2; cdr3_aa: CASSHQDYGYTF; cdr3_nt: TGTGCCAGCAGCCACCAGGACTATGGCTACACCTTC
j_call: TRBJ1-1; d_call: TRBD1; clone_size: .; v_call: TRBV3-1/TRBV3-2; cdr3_aa: CASSLGQGQVF; cdr3_nt: TGTGCCAGCAGCCTCGGACAGGGTCAGGTCTTT
j_call: TRBJ2-3; d_call: .; clone_size: .; v_call: TRBV4-3; cdr3_aa: CASSPGTPPDTQYF; cdr3_nt: TGCGCCAGCAGCCCCGGGACTCCTCCCGATACGCAGTATTTT
j_call: TRBJ1-4; d_call: TRBD1; clone_size: once; v_call: TRBV5-1; cdr3_aa: CASSYRGTNEKLFF; cdr3_nt: TGCGCCAGCAGCTACAGGGGGACTAATGAAAAACTGTTTTTT
j_call: TRBJ2-7; d_call: TRBD1; clone_size: .; v_call: TRBV29-1; cdr3_aa: CSVGPGQATNEQYF; cdr3_nt: TGCAGCGTCGGTCCGGGACAGGCGACCAACGAGCAGTACTTC
j_call: TRBJ1-5; d_call: .; clone_size: .; v_call: TRBV7-8; cdr3_aa: CASSLVSGVLNQPQHF; cdr3_nt: TGTGCCAGCAGCTTAGTATCGGGGGTCCTCAATCAGCCCCAGCATTTT